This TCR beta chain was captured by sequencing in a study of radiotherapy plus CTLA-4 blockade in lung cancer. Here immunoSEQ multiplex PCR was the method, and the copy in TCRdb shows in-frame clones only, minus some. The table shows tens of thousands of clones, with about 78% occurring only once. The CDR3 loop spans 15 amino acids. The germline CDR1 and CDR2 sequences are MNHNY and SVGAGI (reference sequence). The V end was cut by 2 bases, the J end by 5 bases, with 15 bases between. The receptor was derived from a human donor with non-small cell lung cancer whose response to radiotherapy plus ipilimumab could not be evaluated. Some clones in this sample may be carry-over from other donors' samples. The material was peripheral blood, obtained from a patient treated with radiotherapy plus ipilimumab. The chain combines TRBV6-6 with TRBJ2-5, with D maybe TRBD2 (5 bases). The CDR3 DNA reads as TGTGCCAGCAGTTACGCGGGCAGAGGGATGGAGACCCAGTACTTC. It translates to CASSYAGRGMETQYF.